This TCR beta chain was observed in a study of shared clonotypes between healthy human individuals. Positive CCR7 selection of CD45RO-negative cells yielded the naive CD8 cells, and terminally differentiated effector memory CD45RA+ cells were excluded. Recent acute infections and vaccinations were absent in the healthy HIV-negative adult donors. An even split of each subset's genomic DNA across several immunoSEQ plates was performed. In the source study's methods: There were no quality scores in the junction-only immunoSEQ sequences, so filtering differed. The table came from immunoSEQ multiplex PCR; TCRdb's copy has only in-frame clones and leaves some out. D and trimming were read from the DNA, whereas the V and J calls and clone size are those reported in that table. Of over 2,000,000 clones listed, 85% to 95% were seen once; the top ten hold more than 1.5%. The CDR3 runs 16 residues. V gave up 5 bases and J gave up 0 bases; unmatched junction bases: 8. Germline CDR1 and CDR2: ENHRY and SYGVKD.

This clone came up once. As yet, its antigen is unknown. Findings and limits, study-wide: Naive CD4 clonotypes overlapped across a handful of donors at roughly 5%.

This clonotype was obtained from a man younger than 35 in good health. Some clones in this sample may be carry-over from other donors' samples. V and J are TRBV10-3 and TRBJ1-2; TRBD1 matches at 8 bases. What was sequenced was naive CD8+ T cells from PBMCs. Here the CDR3 reads CAISTDRGPSNYGYTF. The DNA for the CDR3 is TGTGCCATCAGTACCGACAGGGGCCCTTCTAACTATGGCTACACCTTC.